The rows below give T cell receptor beta chains drawn from one sample of a study of T cells in Graves' hyperthyroidism and ophthalmopathy. TCRdb used MiXCR to reprocess the multiplex PCR reads, holding one entry per CDR3 protein. The sample contains fewer than 550,000 distinct CDR3 sequences, 15% to 19% of which appear only once. Sequencing input: blood. These receptors were obtained from a woman aged 18-30 years with Graves' hyperthyroidism. Each CDR3 is given with its conserved first and last residue. A D gene is named only where the DNA matches it firmly. Size tells how often a clone was seen (once, few, many) or the class of an expanded clone, and some rows leave it out.

j_call v_call d_call clone_size cdr3_aa cdr3_nt
TRBJ2-7 TRBV5-1 TRBD1 many CASSWDRRYEQYF TGCGCCAGCAGCTGGGACAGGCGGTACGAGCAGTACTTC
TRBJ2-7 TRBV6-1 TRBD2 many CASSRDGGKHFRRYEQYF TGTGCCAGCAGTCGGGACGGGGGGAAACATTTCCGCCGTTACGAGCAGTACTTC
TRBJ2-6 TRBV10-3 - few CAISLDGSGANVLTF TGTGCCATCAGTTTGGACGGCTCTGGGGCCAACGTCCTGACTTTC
TRBJ2-5 TRBV12-3/TRBV12-4 TRBD2 - CASKGSGGPLQETQYF TGTGCCAGCAAGGGTAGCGGGGGGCCCCTGCAAGAGACCCAGTACTTC
TRBJ2-1 TRBV28 TRBD2 - CASLGGGSKSSYNEQFF TGTGCCAGCTTGGGCGGGGGGTCCAAGAGCTCCTACAATGAGCAGTTCTTC
TRBJ2-7 TRBV27 - many CASSQTGMGYEQYF TGTGCCAGCAGTCAAACAGGGATGGGATACGAGCAGTACTTC
TRBJ1-4 TRBV7-2 - many CASGTGNEKLFF TGTGCCAGCGGGACGGGGAATGAAAAACTGTTTTTT
TRBJ1-6 TRBV6-1 - many CASRSGRSGNSPLHF TGTGCCAGCAGGTCGGGGAGATCGGGGAATTCACCCCTCCACTTT
TRBJ1-4 TRBV4-1 - few CASSQDLATTNEKLFF TGCGCCAGCAGCCAAGATCTGGCGACAACTAATGAAAAACTGTTTTTT
TRBJ2-2 TRBV29-1 - many CSVDTGSGTGELFF TGCAGCGTTGACACAGGGTCAGGCACCGGGGAGCTGTTTTTT
TRBJ1-2 TRBV30 - few CAWTRGGDRPGYTF TGTGCCTGGACCAGAGGGGGGGACCGTCCTGGCTACACCTTC
TRBJ1-6 TRBV3-1 - many CASSQISRGSPLHF TGTGCCAGCAGCCAAATCAGCCGGGGTTCACCCCTCCACTTT
TRBJ2-3 TRBV6-1 TRBD1 many CASQDREADTQYF TGTGCCAGTCAGGACAGGGAGGCGGATACGCAGTATTTT
TRBJ2-1 TRBV2 TRBD1 many CASSSGTGGNEQFF TGTGCCAGCAGTTCCGGGACAGGGGGAAATGAGCAGTTCTTC
TRBJ1-1 TRBV5-1 - few CASSFSQGNTEAFF TGCGCCAGCAGCTTTTCCCAGGGGAACACTGAAGCTTTCTTT
TRBJ2-2 TRBV7-3 TRBD2 - CASSLVPGTKHTGELFF TGTGCCAGCAGCCTGGTACCGGGGACTAAACACACCGGGGAGCTGTTTTTT
TRBJ2-3 TRBV5-1 TRBD2 many CASQLAGETDTQYF TGCGCCAGCCAACTAGCGGGGGAGACAGATACGCAGTATTTT
TRBJ2-7 TRBV7-2 - many CASSPPFGRQYF TGTGCCAGCAGCCCCCCCTTCGGTAGGCAGTACTTC
TRBJ1-1 TRBV30 TRBD1 many CAWYPRGRWVNTEAFF TGTGCCTGGTACCCCAGGGGGCGCTGGGTGAACACTGAAGCTTTCTTT
TRBJ2-3 TRBV5-1 - many CASSLETAASTDTQYF TGCGCCAGCAGCTTGGAAACGGCCGCTAGCACAGATACGCAGTATTTT
TRBJ2-5 TRBV20-1 - few CSARDWAWGETQYF TGCAGTGCTAGAGATTGGGCCTGGGGAGAGACCCAGTACTTC
TRBJ2-1 TRBV13 TRBD1 many CASSLGPGQGGNEQFF TGTGCCAGCAGCTTAGGCCCGGGACAGGGAGGCAATGAGCAGTTCTTC
TRBJ1-5 TRBV6-1 TRBD1 few CARRAGQGRYSNQPQHF TGTGCCAGACGAGCGGGACAGGGACGTTATAGCAATCAGCCCCAGCATTTT
TRBJ1-5 TRBV25-1 TRBD1 many CASSITGVNQPQHF TGTGCCAGCAGTATAACAGGGGTCAATCAGCCCCAGCATTTT
TRBJ1-2 TRBV4-1 - many CASSQPGQPKYGYTF TGCGCCAGCAGCCAACCCGGACAGCCAAAATATGGCTACACCTTC
TRBJ2-3 TRBV7-3 - many CASSFGHTTDTQYF TGTGCCAGCAGCTTTGGTCATACCACCGATACGCAGTATTTT
TRBJ2-5 TRBV20-1 - few CSARSWETQYF TGCAGTGCTAGAAGTTGGGAGACCCAGTACTTC
TRBJ1-2 TRBV19 - few CASSIDHRQDYGYTF TGTGCCAGTAGTATAGATCACCGACAGGACTATGGCTACACCTTC
TRBJ2-1 TRBV18 - many CASSPLAQAGASEQFF TGTGCCAGCTCACCACTGGCACAGGCGGGGGCGTCTGAGCAGTTCTTC
TRBJ1-2 TRBV6-1 - many CASSYRDGANYGYTF TGTGCCAGCAGTTATCGGGACGGAGCTAACTATGGCTACACCTTC
TRBJ2-3 TRBV27 TRBD2 - CASSSERGVIDTQYF TGTGCCAGCAGCTCGGAGCGGGGGGTGATAGATACGCAGTATTTT
TRBJ2-5 TRBV12-3/TRBV12-4 TRBD1 many CASSPRDRGFGTQYF TGTGCCAGCAGCCCCCGGGACAGGGGATTTGGGACCCAGTACTTC
TRBJ2-6 TRBV4-2 - few CASSLIRDTNSGANVLTF TGTGCCAGCAGCCTTATCCGGGACACGAACTCTGGGGCCAACGTCCTGACTTTC
TRBJ2-7 TRBV7-3 TRBD2 many CASSLGRVEQYF TGTGCCAGCAGCCTAGGGAGGGTCGAGCAGTACTTC
TRBJ2-5 TRBV29-1 - many CSGANGLGETQYF TGCAGCGGAGCCAACGGCTTGGGAGAAACCCAGTACTTC
TRBJ1-1 TRBV29-1 - many CSVERSRGANTEAFF TGCAGCGTTGAAAGGTCGAGAGGGGCAAACACTGAAGCTTTCTTT
TRBJ1-5 TRBV20-1 - many CSARESTGDQPQHF TGCAGTGCTAGAGAATCGACGGGGGATCAGCCCCAGCATTTT
TRBJ2-3 TRBV7-2 TRBD2 many CASSPGKGGSTDTQYF TGTGCCAGCAGCCCTGGGAAGGGAGGGAGCACAGATACGCAGTATTTT
TRBJ2-1 TRBV7-3 TRBD1 many CASSLDRQGYNEQFF TGTGCCAGCAGCTTAGACCGACAGGGTTACAATGAGCAGTTCTTC
TRBJ1-6 TRBV6-1 - few CASTTGSSSYNSPLHF TGTGCCAGCACCACGGGAAGCAGCTCCTATAATTCACCCCTCCACTTT
TRBJ2-5 TRBV2 - many CATHGGATQYF TGTGCCACCCACGGGGGCGCGACCCAGTACTTC
TRBJ1-2 TRBV2 - many CASIRTYGYTF TGTGCCAGCATTCGGACGTATGGCTACACCTTC
TRBJ2-3 TRBV3-1 TRBD2 - CASSPNGLAGGRNTDTQYF TGTGCCAGCAGCCCTAACGGACTAGCGGGGGGGCGGAACACAGATACGCAGTATTTT
TRBJ2-7 TRBV7-6 TRBD2 many CASSIGLAGLTEQYF TGTGCCAGCAGCATCGGACTAGCGGGATTAACCGAGCAGTACTTC
TRBJ2-3 TRBV11-2 - many CASSSFWPDTQYF TGTGCCAGCAGCTCTTTTTGGCCAGATACGCAGTATTTT
TRBJ1-5 TRBV18 TRBD1 - CASTSTGPYSNQPQHF TGTGCCAGCACCTCGACAGGGCCCTATAGCAATCAGCCCCAGCATTTT
TRBJ2-4 TRBV18 TRBD1 - CASSPNSGTGGIQNIQYF TGTGCCAGCTCACCAAATTCGGGGACAGGGGGGATCCAAAACATTCAGTACTTC
TRBJ2-7 TRBV6-5 - many CASSYTGETTYEQYF TGTGCCAGCAGTTACACTGGGGAGACTACCTACGAGCAGTACTTC
TRBJ2-6 TRBV7-6 - once CASSLGRAAYSRANVLTF TGTGCCAGCAGCTTAGGGCGGGCAGCCTACTCTAGGGCCAACGTCCTGACTTTC
TRBJ2-2 TRBV30 TRBD1 many CALDRGPTGELFF TGTGCCTTGGACAGGGGGCCGACCGGGGAGCTGTTTTTT
TRBJ2-3 TRBV5-1 TRBD2 - CASSLRTAGASTDTQYF TGCGCCAGCAGCTTGAGGACAGCGGGGGCTAGCACAGATACGCAGTATTTT
TRBJ2-1 TRBV7-9 - many CASSLGAYSYNEQFF TGTGCCAGCAGCTTAGGGGCCTACTCCTACAATGAGCAGTTCTTC
TRBJ2-3 TRBV6-4 TRBD2 many CASSELAGEGDTQYF TGTGCCAGCAGTGAACTAGCGGGGGAGGGAGATACGCAGTATTTT